The clone carrying this T cell receptor (beta chain) was recorded once. Antigen: not known. The data originate from a study of radiotherapy plus CTLA-4 blockade in lung cancer. General study points: Expansion in blood of tumor-derived TCR clones was seen after radiotherapy plus ipilimumab. Interferon-beta and early blood T cell clone dynamics reportedly predicted response best.

Data came from immunoSEQ multiplex PCR; TCRdb stores just in-frame clones and leaves some out. Counted here are more than 90,000 clones, roughly four fifths occurring once; the ten biggest clones make up 20% to 30%. It was focal radiation plus CTLA-4 blockade with ipilimumab that patients with chemo-refractory metastatic non-small-cell lung cancer received. The receptor was derived from a human donor with non-small cell lung cancer that progressed on radiotherapy plus ipilimumab. The sequenced sample was peripheral blood, obtained from a patient treated with radiotherapy plus ipilimumab.

DNA for the CDR3: TGCGCCAGCAGCCGGAGCGGGGCTAGCACAGATACGCAGTATTTT. The encoded protein is CASSRSGASTDTQYF. The chain combines TRBV5-1 with TRBJ2-3; 7 nucleotides line up with TRBD2. This CDR3 region has 15 residues. V shed 4 bases and J 0 bases; nucleotides not matched to a gene: 5. The germline CDR1 and CDR2 sequences are SGHRS and YFSETQ.